This T cell receptor (beta chain) was found in a study of T cell responses to AZD1222 COVID-19 vaccine. Profiled with immunoSEQ multiplex PCR; TCRdb holds only in-frame clones, not every one. The sample lists about 120,000 clones, 80% to 95% occurring once. V was shortened by 2 bases and J by 6 bases, with 9 bases between the two germline ends. CDR1 SGHAT and CDR2 FQNNGV come from the germline V gene. The CDR3 has 13 amino acids. The chain couples TRBV11-2 to TRBJ2-3; D uncertain. This TCR was recovered from an adult in good health. This material consisted of peripheral blood, taken on day 0 of AZD1222 vaccination. For the CDR3, the DNA is TGTGCCAGCAGCTTACTATCCCTCGATACGCAGTATTTT. The encoded protein is CASSLLSLDTQYF.